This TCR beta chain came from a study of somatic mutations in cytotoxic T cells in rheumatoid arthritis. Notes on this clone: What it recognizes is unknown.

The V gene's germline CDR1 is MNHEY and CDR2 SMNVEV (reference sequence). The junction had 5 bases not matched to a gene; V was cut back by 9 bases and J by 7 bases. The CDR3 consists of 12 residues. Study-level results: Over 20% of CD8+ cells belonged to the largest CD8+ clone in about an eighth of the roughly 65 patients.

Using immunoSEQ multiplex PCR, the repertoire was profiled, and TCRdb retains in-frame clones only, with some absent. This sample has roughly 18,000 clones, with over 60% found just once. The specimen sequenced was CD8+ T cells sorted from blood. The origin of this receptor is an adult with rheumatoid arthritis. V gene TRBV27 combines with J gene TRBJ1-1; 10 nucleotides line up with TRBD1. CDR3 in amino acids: CASTTGGREAFF. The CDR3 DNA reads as TGTGCCAGTACGACAGGGGGCCGTGAAGCTTTCTTT.